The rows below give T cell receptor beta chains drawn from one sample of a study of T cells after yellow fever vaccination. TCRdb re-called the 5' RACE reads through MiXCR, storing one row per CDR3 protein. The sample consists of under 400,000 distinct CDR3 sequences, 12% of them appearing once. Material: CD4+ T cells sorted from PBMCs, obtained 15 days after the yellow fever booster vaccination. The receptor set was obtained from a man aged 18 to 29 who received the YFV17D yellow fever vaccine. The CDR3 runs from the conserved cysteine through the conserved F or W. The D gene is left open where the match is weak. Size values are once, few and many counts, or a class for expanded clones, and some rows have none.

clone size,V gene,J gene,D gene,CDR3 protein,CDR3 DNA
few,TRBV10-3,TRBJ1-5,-,CAISDEEGQPQHF,TGTGCCATCAGTGACGAGGAGGGACAGCCCCAGCATTTT
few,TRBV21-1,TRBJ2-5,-,CASSKASGGAETQYF,TGTGCCAGCAGCAAAGCCAGCGGGGGGGCGGAGACCCAGTACTTC
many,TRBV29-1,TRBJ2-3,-,CSVVGWGSTDTQYF,TGCAGCGTTGTAGGGTGGGGGAGCACAGATACGCAGTATTTT
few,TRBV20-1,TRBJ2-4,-,CSARSTTHSRLNIQYF,TGCAGTGCTAGATCCACTACGCACTCTCGCCTAAACATTCAGTACTTC
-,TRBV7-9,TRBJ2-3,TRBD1,CASSGQGFTDTQYF,TGTGCCAGCAGCGGACAGGGTTTCACAGATACGCAGTATTTT
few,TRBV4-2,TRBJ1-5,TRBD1,CASSQAEGQGVRQPQHF,TGTGCCAGCAGCCAAGCGGAGGGACAGGGTGTCAGACAGCCCCAGCATTTT
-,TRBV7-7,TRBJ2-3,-,CASSSSPGTHNTQYF,TGTGCTAGCAGCTCCTCACCTGGGACTCACAATACGCAGTATTTT
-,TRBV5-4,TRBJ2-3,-,CASSLGGVRTDTQYF,TGTGCCAGCAGCCTCGGGGGAGTAAGGACAGATACGCAGTATTTT
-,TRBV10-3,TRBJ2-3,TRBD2,CAISGGLGDTDTQYF,TGTGCCATCAGCGGGGGACTAGGCGACACAGATACGCAGTATTTT
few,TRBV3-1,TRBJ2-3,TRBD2,CASSQEWDFLAGGTDTQYF,TGTGCCAGCAGCCAAGAGTGGGACTTCTTAGCGGGGGGGACAGATACGCAGTATTTT
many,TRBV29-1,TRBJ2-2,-,CSAGARRNTGELFF,TGCAGCGCCGGCGCCAGGAGGAACACCGGGGAGCTGTTTTTT
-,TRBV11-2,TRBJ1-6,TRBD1,CASSLAGGTEGRSPLHF,TGTGCCAGCAGCTTAGCTGGGGGGACAGAGGGGCGTTCACCCCTCCACTTT
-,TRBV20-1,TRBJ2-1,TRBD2,CSAVSGGTYNEQFF,TGCAGTGCAGTTAGCGGGGGGACATACAATGAGCAGTTCTTC
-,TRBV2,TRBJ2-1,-,CASRRGGTEYNEQFF,TGTGCCAGCAGGAGGGGGGGGACAGAGTACAATGAGCAGTTCTTC
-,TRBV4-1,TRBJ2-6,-,CASARILTWSKGGTGANVLTF,TGCGCCAGCGCCAGAATACTTACATGGAGCAAAGGAGGTACAGGGGCCAACGTCCTGACTTTC
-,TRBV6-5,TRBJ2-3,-,CASSTGGADSPDTQYF,TGTGCCAGCAGCACCGGAGGCGCAGACTCACCAGATACGCAGTATTTT
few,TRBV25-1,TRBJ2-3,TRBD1,CASSAQGTGGTDTQYF,TGTGCCAGCAGTGCCCAAGGGACAGGGGGGACAGATACGCAGTATTTT
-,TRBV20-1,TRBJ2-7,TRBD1,CSAKGQGVDEQYF,TGCAGTGCTAAAGGACAGGGAGTGGACGAGCAGTACTTC
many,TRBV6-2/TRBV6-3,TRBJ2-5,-,CASSLQTPTSRETQYF,TGTGCCAGCAGTCTCCAAACACCAACTAGCCGCGAGACCCAGTACTTC
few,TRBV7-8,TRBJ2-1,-,CASSKLRDIPNEQFF,TGTGCCAGCAGCAAACTCCGGGACATCCCTAATGAGCAGTTCTTC
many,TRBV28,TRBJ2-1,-,CASSLGRAYEQFF,TGTGCCAGCAGTTTGGGCAGGGCATATGAGCAGTTCTTC
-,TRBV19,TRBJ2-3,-,CASSIRRGASTDTQYF,TGTGCCAGTAGTATCCGGCGGGGCGCTAGCACAGATACGCAGTATTTT
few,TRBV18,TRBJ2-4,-,CASSPRETENIQYF,TGTGCCAGCTCACCCCGTGAGACGGAAAACATTCAGTACTTC
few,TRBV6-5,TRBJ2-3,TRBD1,CASSWDRRTDTQYF,TGTGCCAGCAGTTGGGACAGGCGCACAGATACGCAGTATTTT
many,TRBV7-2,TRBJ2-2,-,CASSLSWAGGPGTGELFF,TGTGCCAGCAGCTTATCTTGGGCAGGCGGGCCTGGAACCGGGGAGCTGTTTTTT
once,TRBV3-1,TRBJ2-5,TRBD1,CASSQLLTGTGYETQYF,TGTGCCAGCAGCCAACTACTTACCGGGACAGGGTATGAGACCCAGTACTTC
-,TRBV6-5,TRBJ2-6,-,CASSYSIQSSGANVLTF,TGTGCCAGCAGTTACTCGATACAGAGCTCTGGGGCCAACGTCCTGACTTTC
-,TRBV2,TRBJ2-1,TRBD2,CASSESGLAGGQVEQFF,TGTGCCAGCAGTGAATCGGGACTAGCGGGGGGGCAGGTTGAGCAGTTCTTC
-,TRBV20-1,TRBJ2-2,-,CSAKVASSHGELFF,TGCAGTGCTAAAGTGGCCTCCTCCCACGGGGAGCTGTTTTTT
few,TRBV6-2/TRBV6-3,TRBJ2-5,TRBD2,CASSPPAGQRGEETQYF,TGTGCCAGCAGCCCTCCCGCCGGGCAGCGGGGGGAAGAGACCCAGTACTTC
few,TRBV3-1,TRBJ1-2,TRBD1,CASSQEDRERGYTF,TGTGCCAGCAGCCAAGAAGACAGGGAGCGGGGCTACACCTTC
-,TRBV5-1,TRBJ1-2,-,CASSFGWPNGYTF,TGCGCCAGCAGCTTCGGCTGGCCGAATGGCTACACCTTC
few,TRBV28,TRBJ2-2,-,CASSFPGLTGLGTGELFF,TGTGCCAGCAGTTTCCCCGGGCTAACAGGGTTGGGGACCGGGGAGCTGTTTTTT
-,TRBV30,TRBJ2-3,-,CAWSSGGSGTDTQYF,TGTGCCTGGAGTTCGGGGGGCTCTGGAACAGATACGCAGTATTTT
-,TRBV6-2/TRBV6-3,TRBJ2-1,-,CASRRLRGRYEQFF,TGTGCCAGCAGAAGGTTGAGGGGTCGTTATGAGCAGTTCTTC
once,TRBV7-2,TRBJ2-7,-,CASSLARLHEQYF,TGTGCCAGCAGCTTAGCGCGGCTCCACGAGCAGTACTTC
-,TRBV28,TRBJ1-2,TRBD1,CASSSTGGGGVRHYGYTF,TGTGCCAGCAGTTCTACAGGGGGTGGAGGGGTACGTCACTATGGCTACACCTTC
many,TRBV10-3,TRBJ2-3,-,CAISDLGRSADTQYF,TGTGCCATCAGTGACCTCGGACGGAGTGCAGATACGCAGTATTTT
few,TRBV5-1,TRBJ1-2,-,CASSLEAPNYGYTF,TGCGCCAGCAGCTTGGAGGCACCTAACTATGGCTACACCTTC
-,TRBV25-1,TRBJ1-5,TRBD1,CASSGDRGLGNQPQHF,TGTGCCAGCAGTGGAGACAGGGGGCTTGGCAATCAGCCCCAGCATTTT
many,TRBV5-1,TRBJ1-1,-,CASSHPTGGVNTEAFF,TGCGCCAGCAGCCACCCCACGGGAGGCGTGAACACTGAAGCTTTCTTT